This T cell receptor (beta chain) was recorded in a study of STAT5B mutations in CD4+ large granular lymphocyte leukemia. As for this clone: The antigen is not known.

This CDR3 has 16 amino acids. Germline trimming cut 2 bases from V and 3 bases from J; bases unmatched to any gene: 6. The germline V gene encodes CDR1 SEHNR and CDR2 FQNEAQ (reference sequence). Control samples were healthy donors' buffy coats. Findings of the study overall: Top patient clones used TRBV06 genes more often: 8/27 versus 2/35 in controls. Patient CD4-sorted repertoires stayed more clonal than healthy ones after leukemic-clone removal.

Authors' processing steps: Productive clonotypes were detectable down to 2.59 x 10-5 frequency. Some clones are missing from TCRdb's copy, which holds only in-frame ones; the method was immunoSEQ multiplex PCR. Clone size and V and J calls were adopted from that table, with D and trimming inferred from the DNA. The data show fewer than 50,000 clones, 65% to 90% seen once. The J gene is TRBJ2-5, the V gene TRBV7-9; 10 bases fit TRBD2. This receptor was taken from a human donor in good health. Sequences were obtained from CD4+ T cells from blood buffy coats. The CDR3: CASSLLASGRKETQYF. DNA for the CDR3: TGTGCCAGCAGCTTATTGGCTAGCGGGAGAAAAGAGACCCAGTACTTC.